Shown below are 18 T cell receptor beta chains from a single sample sequenced in a study of graft-versus-host responses after intestinal transplantation. Here immunoSEQ multiplex PCR was the method, and the copy in TCRdb shows in-frame clones only, minus some. The sample contains 90,000 to 120,000 clones, approximately 90% of which appear only once. Antigen specificity for these receptors is unknown. Source: unstimulated CD4+ T cells sorted from spleen or lymph node cells, taken before transplant. These receptors were collected from a human donor who was the organ donor for an intestinal transplant.

The chain uses TRBV4-2 and TRBJ2-1; tentatively, D is TRBD2 (6 bases). V lost 5 bases and J lost 6, with 20 bases in between. The CDR3 is 16 amino acids. Germline values: CDR1 LGHNA, CDR2 YNFKEQ. CDR3 protein: CASSSGLPVLLNEQFF. The CDR3 nucleotides are TGTGCCAGCAGCTCGGGACTCCCAGTTCTACTCAATGAGCAGTTCTTC.

The chain joins TRBV10-3 to TRBJ2-5; maybe TRBD2 (7 bases). The CDR3 spans 16 residues. Germline V gene sequence: CDR1 ENHRY, CDR2 SYGVKD. Trimming took off 0 bases at V and 2 bases at J, with 13 bases between the two ends. The CDR3 region is CAISESTGRGQETQYF. In DNA form, the CDR3 reads TGTGCCATCAGTGAGTCCACAGGGAGGGGGCAAGAGACCCAGTACTTC.

The V call is TRBV6-6, the J call TRBJ1-5; D might be TRBD1 (5 bases). This CDR3 region has 13 residues. Germline-derived CDR1 and CDR2 are MNHNY and SVGAGI (reference sequence). V shed 6 bases and J shed 5 bases, with 11 bases lying between them. The CDR3 spells CASRRQIDQPQHF. In nucleotides, the CDR3 is TGTGCCAGCAGAAGACAGATAGATCAGCCCCAGCATTTT.

The chain joins TRBV2 to TRBJ1-2, with a weak D call TRBD1 (5 bases). With 1 base removed from V and 8 bases from J, the gap between germline ends came to 20 bases. Germline values: CDR1 SNHLY, CDR2 FYNNEI. The CDR3 is made up of 16 amino acids. CDR3 residues: CASSEGVGTRAFGYTF. DNA of the CDR3: TGTGCCAGCAGTGAAGGGGTCGGGACCAGGGCGTTCGGCTACACCTTC.

V is TRBV5-6 and J is TRBJ2-7, with D perhaps matching TRBD2 (6 bases). The CDR3 is made up of 14 amino acids. Germline values: CDR1 SGHDT, CDR2 YYEEEE. Between the trimmed V and J ends, which lost 2 bases and 4 bases, there was a span of 13 bases. The CDR3 region has the DNA TGTGCCAGCAGCTTCGACTGGAGGGGATACGAGCAGTACTTC. Translated, it gives CASSFDWRGYEQYF.

The chain couples TRBV6-5 to TRBJ1-2; D not resolved. The CDR3 contains 13 residues. The germline V gene has CDR1 MNHEY and CDR2 SVGAGI. V was cut by 7 bases and J by 3 bases, with 12 bases left in between. The CDR3 bases are TGTGCCAGCATGGGTACAGACGACTATGGCTACACCTTC. The encoded protein is CASMGTDDYGYTF.

The V and J genes are TRBV5-4 and TRBJ2-5, with 10 bases that match TRBD2. Germline V gene lookup returns CDR1 SGHNT and CDR2 YYREEE (reference sequence). The CDR3 is 14 residues long. J was trimmed by 4 bases and V by 0 bases; bases with no gene match: 0. The CDR3 is CASSLASGGETQYF. DNA of the CDR3: TGTGCCAGCAGCTTGGCTAGCGGGGGAGAGACCCAGTACTTC.

This chain connects TRBV30 to TRBJ1-1, with unresolved D. Trimming took off 0 bases at V and 1 base at J, with 6 bases between the two ends. Germline values: CDR1 GTSNPN, CDR2 SVGIG (reference sequence). This CDR3 comprises 13 residues. DNA for the CDR3: TGTGCCTGGAGTGTTCGGCAGAACACTGAAGCTTTCTTT. Amino acids: CAWSVRQNTEAFF. The full variable domain, completed using reference TRBV30 and TRBJ1-1, is SQTIHQWPATLVQPVGSPLSLECTVEGTSNPNLYWYRQAAGRGLQLLFYSVGIGQISSEVPQNLSASRPQDRQFILSSKKLLLSDSGFYLCAWSVRQNTEAFFGQGTRLTVV.

On this clone itself: The junction and the germline gene differ at one end; a read error may be behind it. The chain uses TRBV5-1 and TRBJ1-5; no firm D call. The CDR3 contains 13 residues. Germline V gives CDR1 SGHRS, CDR2 YFSETQ. The CDR3 sequence is CVSSLAGNQPQHF. CDR3 bases: TGCGTCAGCAGCTTGGCCGGCAATCAGCCCCAGCATTTT.

The V and J genes are TRBV7-3 and TRBJ1-2; unclear D gene. Trimming shortened V by 2 bases and J by 2 bases, and 12 bases separated the two germline ends. Germline V CDR1 and CDR2: SGHTA, FQGTGA. There are 15 residues in the CDR3. The CDR3 coding sequence is TGTGCCAGCAGCTTACAAGTCGGCCGAAACTATGGCTACACCTTC. Protein sequence: CASSLQVGRNYGYTF.

This chain joins TRBV15 and TRBJ2-5; 11 nucleotides agree with TRBD2. The V and J ends lost 4 bases and 10 bases, in that order; junction bases with no gene match: 14. Germline V gives CDR1 LNHNV, CDR2 YYDKDF (reference sequence). The CDR3 totals 16 residues. This chain's CDR3 is CATSTELAGGPGNQYF. The CDR3 nucleotides read TGTGCCACCAGCACAGAATTAGCGGGAGGGCCGGGCAACCAGTACTTC.

This clone appeared once. The CDR3 protein is CATSRAAGLGETQYF. The CDR3 coding sequence is TGTGCCACCAGCAGAGCTGCAGGGTTAGGCGAGACCCAGTACTTC. The chain couples TRBV15 to TRBJ2-5; D might be TRBD1 (5 bases). CDR3 length equals 15 residues. Germline V gives CDR1 LNHNV, CDR2 YYDKDF (reference sequence). V was shortened by 1 base and J by 5 bases, with 14 bases between the two germline ends.

V is TRBV11-2 and J is TRBJ1-4; D is possibly TRBD1 (6 bases). This CDR3 contains 14 residues. CDR1 SGHAT and CDR2 FQNNGV come from the germline V gene. V was shortened by 6 bases and J by 8 bases, with 16 bases between the two germline ends. The CDR3 here is CASREQGRGEKLFF. In nucleotides, the CDR3 is TGTGCCAGCAGGGAACAGGGCCGGGGAGAAAAACTGTTTTTT.

CDR3 in amino acids: CASSLGTGAGANVLTF. CDR3 DNA sequence: TGTGCCAGCAGCTTAGGGACAGGGGCTGGGGCCAACGTCCTGACTTTC. This chain connects TRBV7-2 to TRBJ2-6; 9 bases match TRBD1. Germline V gives CDR1 SGHTA, CDR2 FQGNSA. The CDR3 has 16 residues. J was trimmed by 2 bases and V by 1 base; bases with no gene match: 0.

This clone appeared a single time. The chain uses TRBV7-9 and TRBJ2-1, with 10 bases that match TRBD2. V gave up 6 bases and J gave up 7 bases; unmatched junction bases: 9. The V gene's germline CDR1 is SEHNR and CDR2 FQNEAQ (reference sequence). The CDR3 has 15 residues. CDR3 sequence: CASRAGTSAGNEQFF. For the CDR3, the DNA is TGTGCCAGCAGGGCCGGGACTAGCGCTGGAAATGAGCAGTTCTTC.

The V call is TRBV5-1, the J call TRBJ2-1; a weak D match, TRBD1 (6 bases). The CDR3 length is 14 residues. V shed 1 base and J shed 6 bases, with 11 bases lying between them. Germline lookup yields CDR1 SGHRS and CDR2 YFSETQ. The DNA for the CDR3 is TGCGCCAGCAGCTTGACAGGGAATTCCAATGAGCAGTTCTTC. Translating it yields CASSLTGNSNEQFF.

This clone was observed a handful of times. The chain combines TRBV5-1 with TRBJ1-2; 7 nucleotides line up with TRBD1. The length of the CDR3 is 14 residues. The V segment lost 0 bases and the J segment 8 bases; nucleotides outside the gene matches: 7. Germline V lookup: CDR1 SGHRS, CDR2 YFSETQ. This CDR3 is CASSLGSQGEGYTF. In DNA form, the CDR3 reads TGCGCCAGCAGCTTGGGGAGTCAGGGGGAGGGCTACACCTTC.

The chain links TRBV5-1 to TRBJ2-3; 11 bases are a match to TRBD2. Germline V lookup: CDR1 SGHRS, CDR2 YFSETQ. CDR3 length: 14 residues. J was trimmed by 3 bases and V by 7 bases; bases with no gene match: 4. CDR3 region: CASGRTSGTDTQYF. The CDR3 DNA reads TGCGCCAGCGGAAGGACTAGCGGGACAGATACGCAGTATTTT.